One T cell receptor (beta chain) is described in this entry. The data originate from a study of molecular identifiers for immune sequencing clone quantification. TCRdb reanalysed the PCR reads using MiXCR and keeps one entry per CDR3 protein. In the table there are roughly 93,000 distinct CDR3 sequences, around a fifth of which are singletons. Per germline, CDR1 SEHNR and CDR2 FQNEAQ (reference sequence). V lost 4 bases and J lost 4, with 17 bases in between. This CDR3 has 15 residues. V and J are TRBV7-9 and TRBJ2-7, with D maybe TRBD1 (6 bases). Specimen: naive CD8+ T cells from blood, with Jurkat cell RNA spiked in. As to subset: FACS-sorted CD8+CD4-CCR7+CD45RA+ naive T cells. The receptor's source is a human donor in good health. Some libraries in this study had Jurkat cell RNA spiked in. CDR3 nucleotide sequence: TGTGCCAGCAGCTCCGACAGGCAAGGGGTGTACGAGCAGTACTTC. The encoded protein is CASSSDRQGVYEQYF.